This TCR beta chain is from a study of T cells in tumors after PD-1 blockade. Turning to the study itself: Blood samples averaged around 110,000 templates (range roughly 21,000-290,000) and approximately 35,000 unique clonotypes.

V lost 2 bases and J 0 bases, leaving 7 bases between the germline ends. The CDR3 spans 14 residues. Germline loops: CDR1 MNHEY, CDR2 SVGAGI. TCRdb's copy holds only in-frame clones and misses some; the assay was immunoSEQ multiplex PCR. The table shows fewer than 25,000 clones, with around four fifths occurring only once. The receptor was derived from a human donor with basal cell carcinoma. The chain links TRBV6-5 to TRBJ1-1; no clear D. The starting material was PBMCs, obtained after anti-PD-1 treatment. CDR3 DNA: TGTGCCAGCAGTTACGCCGGAATGAACACTGAAGCTTTCTTT. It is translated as CASSYAGMNTEAFF.